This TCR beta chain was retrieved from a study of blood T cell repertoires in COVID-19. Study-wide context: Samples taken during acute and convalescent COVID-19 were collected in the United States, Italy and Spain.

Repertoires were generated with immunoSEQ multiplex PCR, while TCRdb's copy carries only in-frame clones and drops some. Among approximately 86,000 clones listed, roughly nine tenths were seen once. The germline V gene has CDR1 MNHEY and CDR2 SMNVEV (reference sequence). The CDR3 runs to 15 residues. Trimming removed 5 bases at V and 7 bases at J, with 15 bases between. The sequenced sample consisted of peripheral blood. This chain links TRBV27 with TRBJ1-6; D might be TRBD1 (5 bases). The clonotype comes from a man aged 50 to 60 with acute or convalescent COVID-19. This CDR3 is CASSPQETVNSPLHF. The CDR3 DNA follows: TGTGCCAGCAGTCCCCAAGAGACAGTCAATTCACCCCTCCACTTT.